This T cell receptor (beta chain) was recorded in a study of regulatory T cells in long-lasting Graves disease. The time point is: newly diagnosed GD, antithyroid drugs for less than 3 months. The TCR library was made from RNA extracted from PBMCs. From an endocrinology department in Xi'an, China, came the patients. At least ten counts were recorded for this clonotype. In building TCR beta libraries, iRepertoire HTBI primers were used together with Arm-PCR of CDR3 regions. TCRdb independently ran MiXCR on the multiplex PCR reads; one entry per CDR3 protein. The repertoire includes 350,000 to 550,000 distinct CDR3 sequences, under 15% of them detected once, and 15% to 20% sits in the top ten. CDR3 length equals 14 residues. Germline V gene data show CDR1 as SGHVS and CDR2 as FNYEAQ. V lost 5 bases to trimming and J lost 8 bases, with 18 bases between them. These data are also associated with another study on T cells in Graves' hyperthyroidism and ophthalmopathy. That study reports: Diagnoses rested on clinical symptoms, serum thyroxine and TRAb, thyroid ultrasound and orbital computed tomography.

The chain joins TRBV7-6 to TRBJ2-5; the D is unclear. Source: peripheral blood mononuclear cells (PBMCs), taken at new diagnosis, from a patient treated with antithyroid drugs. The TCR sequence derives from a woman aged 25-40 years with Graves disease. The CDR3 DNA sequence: TGTGCCAGCAGCCCCGGCTCCTACAAGACTACCCAGTACTTC. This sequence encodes CASSPGSYKTTQYF.